These 13 T cell receptor beta chains were all obtained from the same sample, sequenced in a study of spatial heterogeneity in lung cancer. Time point described: sample taken at primary tumor resection. Sequencing was performed on whole RNA extracted from tumor and nontumor lung tissue, or from frozen PBMC, and the material was left unsorted. Each CDR3 protein gets one entry after TCRdb re-called the 5' RACE reads with MiXCR. Among roughly 70,000 distinct CDR3 sequences, less than 15% were seen once, and the ten largest hold under 7.5%. This specimen was PBMCs, taken at surgery. The receptors originated from a male donor with early-stage non-small cell lung cancer.

This rearrangement joins TRBV6-6 to TRBJ2-5; 13 bases align to TRBD2. Germline CDR1 MNHNY, CDR2 SVGAGI (reference sequence). This CDR3 contains 17 residues. J was trimmed by 2 bases and V by 1 base; bases with no gene match: 4. Here the CDR3 reads CASSYFKLAGGQETQYF. In DNA form, the CDR3 reads TGTGCCAGCAGTTACTTCAAACTAGCGGGAGGGCAAGAGACCCAGTACTTC.

This rearrangement joins TRBV12-3 or TRBV12-4 to TRBJ1-2; no clear D. The germline V and J ends were trimmed by 1 base and 0 bases, with 9 bases remaining between them. The CDR3 totals 15 residues. CDR3 residues: CASSLVKGTNYGYTF. In DNA, the CDR3 is TGTGCCAGCAGTTTAGTGAAGGGAACTAACTATGGCTACACCTTC.

This clonotype was seen only a few times. The chain couples TRBV12-3 or TRBV12-4 to TRBJ1-6; 9 bases agree with TRBD1. The V segment lost 7 bases and the J segment 7 bases; nucleotides outside the gene matches: 5. The CDR3 sequence is 14 residues long. The CDR3 coding sequence is TGTGCCAGCAACCAACAGGGGGCAAATTCACCCCTCCACTTT. Protein sequence: CASNQQGANSPLHF.

The gene calls are TRBV2 and TRBJ2-7; D is unclear. The V gene lost 8 bases and the J gene lost 8 bases, with 13 bases spanning the gap. This CDR3 contains 11 residues. The germline V gene has CDR1 SNHLY and CDR2 FYNNEI. CDR3 in amino acids: CASGRSRQQYF. The CDR3 DNA reads TGTGCCAGCGGTCGCTCCCGGCAGCAGTACTTC.

The rearrangement links TRBV5-1 to TRBJ2-5; no firm D call. V gave up 4 bases and J gave up 1 base, with 2 bases separating them. This CDR3 is 11 amino acids long. The germline V gene has CDR1 SGHRS and CDR2 YFSETQ. The CDR3 bases are TGCGCCAGCAGCGCCCAAGAGACCCAGTACTTC. This sequence encodes CASSAQETQYF. The variable domain in full, completed from reference TRBV5-1 and TRBJ2-5, reads KAGVTQTPRYLIKTRGQQVTLSCSPISGHRSVSWYQQTPGQGLQFLFEYFSETQRNKGNFPGRFSGRQFSNSRSEMNVSTLELGDSALYLCASSAQETQYFGPGTRLLVL.

The chain is built from TRBV7-3 and TRBJ2-1; TRBD2 agrees at 7 bases. The junction had 9 bases not matched to a gene; V was cut back by 2 bases and J by 8 bases. CDR1 and CDR2 (germline): SGHTA, FQGTGA. This CDR3 spans 15 amino acids. In nucleotides, the CDR3 is TGTGCCAGCAGCTTAGAGGGAGGGCCGGGGCATGAGCAGTTCTTC. Its translation is CASSLEGGPGHEQFF.

This clonotype has at least ten counts. The chain has TRBV6-5 and TRBJ1-4; D might be TRBD1 (6 bases). The CDR3 has 13 residues. Germline assignment: CDR1 MNHEY and CDR2 SVGAGI. V lost 5 bases and J lost 4, with 8 bases in between. The CDR3 is CASSPRGNEKLFF. CDR3 nucleotide sequence: TGTGCCAGCAGTCCCAGGGGTAATGAAAAACTGTTTTTT.

The rearrangement joins TRBV10-3 to TRBJ2-1; D gene ambiguous. Per germline, CDR1 ENHRY and CDR2 SYGVKD. The V gene lost 6 bases and the J gene lost 0 bases, with 9 bases spanning the gap. The CDR3 covers 14 residues. For the CDR3, the DNA is TGTGCCATCAGGGATACGGGCTCCTACAATGAGCAGTTCTTC. This sequence encodes CAIRDTGSYNEQFF.

The gene calls are TRBV11-3 and TRBJ2-3; the D is unclear. V gave up 0 bases and J gave up 3 bases, with 7 bases separating them. Germline-derived CDR1 and CDR2 are SGHNT and YENEEA. CDR3 length: 14 amino acids. The CDR3 nucleotides are TGTGCCAGCAGCTTAGACCCTAGTACAGATACGCAGTATTTT. This encodes CASSLDPSTDTQYF.

This clonotype has a count of ten or more. The chain is built from TRBV27 and TRBJ1-1; D call uncertain. V gave up 5 bases and J gave up 0 bases, with 10 bases separating them. Germline assignment: CDR1 MNHEY and CDR2 SMNVEV (reference sequence). The CDR3 extends over 14 amino acids. DNA for the CDR3: TGTGCCAGCAGTGGGTGGAACATGAACACTGAAGCTTTCTTT. Translation: CASSGWNMNTEAFF.

The V call is TRBV12-3 or TRBV12-4, the J call TRBJ2-5; TRBD2 matches 14 bases. This CDR3 has 19 amino acids. Trimming at V came to 6 bases and at J to 5 bases, leaving 17 bases not matched to a gene. This CDR3 reads CASSLQTGLAGAGGETQYF. The CDR3 nucleotides read TGTGCCAGCAGCCTCCAAACGGGACTAGCGGGAGCGGGGGGGGAGACCCAGTACTTC.

The sample holds a few counts of this clonotype. The V gene is TRBV11-2, the J gene TRBJ2-5, with D tentatively TRBD1 (5 bases). Germline V lookup: CDR1 SGHAT, CDR2 FQNNGV. The V gene lost 3 bases and the J gene lost 3 bases, with 8 bases spanning the gap. The CDR3 has 13 amino acids. The CDR3 protein is CASSLGLKETQYF. Here the CDR3 DNA reads TGTGCCAGCAGCTTGGGGCTCAAAGAGACCCAGTACTTC.

V usage is TRBV5-1 and J usage is TRBJ1-1; D possibly corresponds to TRBD1 (5 bases). V dropped 4 bases and J dropped 6 bases, with 16 bases sitting between them. Germline CDR1 is SGHRS and CDR2 is YFSETQ. CDR3 length equals 14 residues. The CDR3 DNA reads TGCGCCAGCAGCCGGGGACCGCAGAGCGCTGAAGCTTTCTTT. Translating gives CASSRGPQSAEAFF.